These 19 T cell receptor beta chains originate from one sample sequenced in a study of shared clonotypes between healthy human individuals. The method was immunoSEQ multiplex PCR; TCRdb's version includes in-frame clones alone and lacks a portion of them. The table has under 1,900,000 clones, around 98.5% seen once. Sequencing was performed on naive CD4+ T cells sorted from blood. Subset defined: CD45RA+ positively selected. These receptors originate from a man younger than 45 in good health.

The chain employs TRBV28 and TRBJ2-1, with TRBD2 matching 11 bases. The CDR3 spans 17 residues. V gave up 3 bases and J gave up 9 bases; unmatched junction bases: 13. CDR1 is MDHEN, CDR2 SYDVKM, per germline. The CDR3 region has the DNA TGTGCCAGCAGTTTGGCTAGCGGGAGGTACACAAAGCGTGAGCAGTTCTTC. Protein sequence: CASSLASGRYTKREQFF.

The rearrangement uses TRBV5-4 and TRBJ2-7; 7 positions match TRBD2. The germline CDR1 and CDR2 sequences are SGHNT and YYREEE (reference sequence). The CDR3 spans 14 residues. V lost 4 bases, J lost 6 bases, and 10 bases stayed unmatched. In nucleotides, the CDR3 is TGTGCCAGCAGCAGGTGGGGAGGGCCGGTCGAGCAGTACTTC. Its translation is CASSRWGGPVEQYF.

The CDR3 DNA reads TGTGCCAGCAGCTCCAGGGGACTAGCGGACATCTACGAGCAGTACTTC. Its translation: CASSSRGLADIYEQYF. The chain has TRBV7-2 and TRBJ2-7, with 11 bases matching TRBD2. Germline loops: CDR1 SGHTA, CDR2 FQGNSA. This CDR3 spans 16 amino acids. J lost 3 bases, V lost 4 bases, and 8 bases had no gene match.

CDR3 DNA: TGTGCCATCAGTGAGCCTCCGGGACTAGCGGTTAATGAGCAGTTCTTC. Protein product: CAISEPPGLAVNEQFF. The rearrangement links TRBV10-3 to TRBJ2-1; 11 bases are a match to TRBD2. V lost 2 bases to trimming and J lost 7 bases; unmatched junction nucleotides: 7. This CDR3 is 16 amino acids long. CDR1 is ENHRY, CDR2 SYGVKD, per germline.

V usage is TRBV5-6 and J usage is TRBJ2-1, with 9 bases matching TRBD1. This CDR3 is 18 amino acids long. J gave up 5 bases and V 4 bases, and 16 bases lay outside the gene matches. The V gene's germline CDR1 is SGHDT and CDR2 YYEEEE. Here the CDR3 reads CASSVVAWGQGIHNEQFF. In DNA form, the CDR3 reads TGTGCCAGCAGCGTCGTCGCTTGGGGACAGGGAATCCACAATGAGCAGTTCTTC.

V and J are TRBV28 and TRBJ1-3, with D perhaps matching TRBD1 (6 bases). The V gene lost 6 bases and the J gene lost 0 bases, with 9 bases spanning the gap. Germline CDR1 and CDR2: MDHEN and SYDVKM. CDR3 size: 14 residues. The CDR3 loop reads CASRKGGSGNTIYF. The CDR3 coding sequence is TGTGCCAGCAGAAAGGGGGGCTCTGGAAACACCATATATTTT.

The chain carries TRBV7-3 and TRBJ2-7; TRBD2 is a possible D gene (6 bases). The CDR3 length is 16 residues. Germline V CDR1 and CDR2: SGHTA, FQGTGA. Trimming took off 5 bases at V and 6 bases at J, with 23 bases between the two ends. In DNA form, the CDR3 reads TGTGCCAGCAGCCCACTAGCCGTGGGGGGAGCCGGCGAGCAGTACTTC. Translated, it gives CASSPLAVGGAGEQYF.

The V call is TRBV28, the J call TRBJ1-5; tentative D call: TRBD1 (5 bases). V lost 4 bases, J lost 2 bases, and 18 bases lay in between. The germline V gene has CDR1 MDHEN and CDR2 SYDVKM. CDR3 length equals 17 residues. The chain's CDR3 is CASSSLPQGLGNQPQHF. In DNA, the CDR3 is TGTGCCAGCAGTTCGCTACCCCAGGGTTTGGGCAATCAGCCCCAGCATTTT.

This chain links TRBV7-8 with TRBJ2-2, with 7 bases lining up with TRBD2. Looked up from germline, CDR1 is SGHVS and CDR2 is FQNEAQ. The J segment lost 4 bases and the V segment lost 5 bases, leaving 16 bases of the junction unmatched. The CDR3 extends over 18 amino acids. The CDR3 DNA is TGTGCCAGCAGCCCCCGTAGTTCAGCGGGAACGGGCACCGGGGAGCTGTTTTTT. It encodes CASSPRSSAGTGTGELFF.

V gene TRBV28 combines with J gene TRBJ2-7; D is possibly TRBD2 (5 bases). V was trimmed by 8 bases and J by 5 bases, leaving 7 bases between them. Germline V gene sequence: CDR1 MDHEN, CDR2 SYDVKM. This CDR3 has 10 amino acids. The CDR3, as DNA: TGTGCCAGCGGCGGGCACGAGCAGTACTTC. Its translation is CASGGHEQYF.

This sequence joins TRBV7-8 and TRBJ1-2; perhaps TRBD1 as D (6 bases). Looked up from germline, CDR1 is SGHVS and CDR2 is FQNEAQ. CDR3 length: 18 amino acids. Trimming stripped 0 bases from V and 6 bases from J, with 23 bases between. The CDR3 here is CASSLARGGVRVGDGYTF. In DNA form, the CDR3 reads TGTGCCAGCAGCTTAGCGCGAGGGGGTGTTAGGGTAGGGGATGGCTACACCTTC. Full variable domain (remainder filled in from reference TRBV7-8 and TRBJ1-2): GAGVSQSPRYKVAKRGQDVALRCDPISGHVSLFWYQQALGQGPEFLTYFQNEAQLDKSGLPSDRFFAERPEGSVSTLKIQRTQQEDSAVYLCASSLARGGVRVGDGYTFGSGTRLTVV.

This sequence joins TRBV15 and TRBJ2-1; no clear D gene. Trimming removed 0 bases at V and 9 bases at J, with 12 bases between. Germline lookup yields CDR1 LNHNV and CDR2 YYDKDF (reference sequence). The CDR3 has 14 amino acids. Here the CDR3 DNA reads TGTGCCACCAGCAGAGATCCCCTTGACGGTGAGCAGTTCTTC. Amino acids: CATSRDPLDGEQFF. Filled out from reference TRBV15 and TRBJ2-1, the complete variable domain reads DAMVIQNPRYQVTQFGKPVTLSCSQTLNHNVMYWYQQKSSQAPKLLFHYYDKDFNNEADTPDNFQSRRPNTSFCFLDIRSPGLGDTAMYLCATSRDPLDGEQFFGPGTRLTVL.

This chain connects TRBV18 to TRBJ1-2; D is possibly TRBD1 (5 bases). The CDR3 is made up of 15 amino acids. The germline gives CDR1 KGHSH, CDR2 LQKENI. V lost 3 bases and J 0 bases, leaving 11 bases between the germline ends. The CDR3 coding sequence is TGTGCCAGCTCACCTGGAGGGGTAACTAACTATGGCTACACCTTC. This encodes CASSPGGVTNYGYTF. Variable domain in full (rest from reference TRBV18 and TRBJ1-2): NAGVMQNPRHLVRRRGQEARLRCSPMKGHSHVYWYRQLPEEGLKFMVYLQKENIIDESGMPKERFSAEFPKEGPSILRIQQVVRGDSAAYFCASSPGGVTNYGYTFGSGTRLTVV.

Turning to this clone: Distinct nucleotide sequences in the sample also encode this CDR3. The chain is built from TRBV28 and TRBJ2-7, with D possibly being TRBD1 (7 bases). Germline V gene data show CDR1 as MDHEN and CDR2 as SYDVKM. Trimming cost V 7 bases and J 3 bases, with 13 bases left between them. The CDR3 loop spans 13 amino acids. The CDR3 nucleotides read TGTGCCAGCAATGGAGGGGGCCTCTACGAGCAGTACTTC. Protein sequence: CASNGGGLYEQYF. The whole variable domain, remainder taken from reference TRBV28 and TRBJ2-7, is DVKVTQSSRYLVKRTGEKVFLECVQDMDHENMFWYRQDPGLGLRLIYFSYDVKMKEKGDIPEGYSVSREKKERFSLILESASTNQTSMYLCASNGGGLYEQYFGPGTRLTVT.

Concerning this clone: Different DNA sequences within this sample yield the same CDR3. The gene calls are TRBV7-2 and TRBJ1-1; 9 bases align to TRBD1. Trimming cost V 1 base and J 5 bases; bases outside gene matches: 2. CDR1 and CDR2 from the germline V gene are SGHTA and FQGNSA. The CDR3 extends over 14 amino acids. CDR3 amino acids: CASSLDRGRTEAFF. CDR3 coding DNA: TGTGCCAGCAGCTTAGACAGGGGGCGGACTGAAGCTTTCTTT. The full variable domain, with the rest looked up from reference TRBV7-2 and TRBJ1-1, is GAGVSQSPSNKVTEKGKDVELRCDPISGHTALYWYRQSLGQGLEFLIYFQGNSAPDKSGLPSDRFSAERTGGSVSTLTIQRTQQEDSAVYLCASSLDRGRTEAFFGQGTRLTVV.

The chain links TRBV18 to TRBJ2-2; TRBD1 agrees at 7 bases. This CDR3 contains 13 residues. With V trimmed by 3 bases and J by 9 bases, 4 bases remained unmatched. In germline, CDR1 is KGHSH, CDR2 LQKENI. The CDR3 region has the DNA TGTGCCAGCTCACCTACAGGGGATCGGGAGCTGTTTTTT. This translates into CASSPTGDRELFF.

This clone was seen just once. This chain joins TRBV9 and TRBJ2-7, with D possibly being TRBD1 (5 bases). The CDR3 sequence is 16 residues long. Trimming cost V 0 bases and J 2 bases, with 15 bases left between them. In germline, CDR1 is SGDLS, CDR2 YYNGEE. The CDR3 coding sequence is TGTGCCAGCAGCGTAGACCATAGGGGTTTGCCCTACGAGCAGTACTTC. As protein: CASSVDHRGLPYEQYF.

This clone was seen just once. This same CDR3 is encoded by further DNA sequences in the sample. The chain is built from TRBV20-1 and TRBJ2-7; tentative D call: TRBD1 (5 bases). This CDR3 is built from 11 residues. Trimming pared 3 bases from V and 6 bases from J, leaving 9 bases between. Germline lookup yields CDR1 DFQATT and CDR2 SNEGSKA (reference sequence). This chain's CDR3 is CSASQGGEQYF. The CDR3 DNA is TGCAGTGCTAGCCAGGGTGGCGAGCAGTACTTC.

The chain employs TRBV5-8 and TRBJ1-5; D is unclear. Per the germline V gene, CDR1 is SGHTS and CDR2 is YDEGEE. Trimming removed 2 bases at V and 7 bases at J, with 7 bases between. There are 12 residues in the CDR3. CDR3 amino acids: CASSFVWQPQHF. The CDR3 DNA reads TGTGCCAGCAGCTTTGTTTGGCAGCCCCAGCATTTT.